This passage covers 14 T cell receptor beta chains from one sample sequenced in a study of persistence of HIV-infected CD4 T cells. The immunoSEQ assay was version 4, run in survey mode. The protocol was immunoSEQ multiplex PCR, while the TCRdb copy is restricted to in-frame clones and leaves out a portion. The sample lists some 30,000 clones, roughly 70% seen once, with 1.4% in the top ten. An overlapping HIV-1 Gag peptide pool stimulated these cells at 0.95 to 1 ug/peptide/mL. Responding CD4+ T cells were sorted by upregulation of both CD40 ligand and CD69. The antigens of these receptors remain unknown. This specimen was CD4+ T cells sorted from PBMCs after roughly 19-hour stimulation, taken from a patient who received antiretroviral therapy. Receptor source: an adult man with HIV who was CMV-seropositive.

The CDR3 is CASSQQDRPSYGYTF. As DNA, the CDR3 is TGTGCCAGCAGTCAACAAGACAGACCATCCTATGGCTACACCTTC. This rearrangement joins TRBV6-2 or TRBV6-3 to TRBJ1-2; D possibly corresponds to TRBD1 (5 bases). This CDR3 comprises 15 residues. V shed 5 bases and J shed 4 bases, with 17 bases lying between them. Germline V lookup: CDR1 MNHEY, CDR2 SVGEGT.

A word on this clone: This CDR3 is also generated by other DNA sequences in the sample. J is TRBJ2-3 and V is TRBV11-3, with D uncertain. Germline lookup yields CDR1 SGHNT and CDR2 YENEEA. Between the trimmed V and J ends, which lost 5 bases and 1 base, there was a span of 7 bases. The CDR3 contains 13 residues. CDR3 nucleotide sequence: TGTGCCAGCAGCCCCCACGGCACAGATACGCAGTATTTT. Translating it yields CASSPHGTDTQYF.

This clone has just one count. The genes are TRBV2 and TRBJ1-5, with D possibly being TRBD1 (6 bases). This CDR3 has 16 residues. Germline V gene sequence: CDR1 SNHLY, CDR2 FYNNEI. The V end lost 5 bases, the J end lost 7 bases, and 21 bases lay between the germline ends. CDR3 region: CASSSRQAAQGQPQHF. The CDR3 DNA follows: TGTGCCAGCAGTTCTCGACAGGCAGCGCAGGGGCAGCCCCAGCATTTT.

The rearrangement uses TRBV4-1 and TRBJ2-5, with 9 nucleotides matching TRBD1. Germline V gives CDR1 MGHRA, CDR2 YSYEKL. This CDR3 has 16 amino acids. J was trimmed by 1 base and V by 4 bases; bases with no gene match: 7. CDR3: CASSPDRGGGQETQYF. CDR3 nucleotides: TGCGCCAGCAGCCCCGACAGGGGGGGAGGCCAAGAGACCCAGTACTTC.

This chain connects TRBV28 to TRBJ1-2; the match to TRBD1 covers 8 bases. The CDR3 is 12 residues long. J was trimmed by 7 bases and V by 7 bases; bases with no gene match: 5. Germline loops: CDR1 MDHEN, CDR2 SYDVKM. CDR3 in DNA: TGTGCCAGCACGGACAGGGTCAGTGGCTACACCTTC. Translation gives CASTDRVSGYTF.

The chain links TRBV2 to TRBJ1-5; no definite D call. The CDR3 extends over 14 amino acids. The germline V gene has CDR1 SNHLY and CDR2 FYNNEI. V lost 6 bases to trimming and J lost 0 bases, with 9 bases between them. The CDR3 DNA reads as TGTGCCAGCAGCCCCGTGCTTAGCAATCAGCCCCAGCATTTT. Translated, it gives CASSPVLSNQPQHF.

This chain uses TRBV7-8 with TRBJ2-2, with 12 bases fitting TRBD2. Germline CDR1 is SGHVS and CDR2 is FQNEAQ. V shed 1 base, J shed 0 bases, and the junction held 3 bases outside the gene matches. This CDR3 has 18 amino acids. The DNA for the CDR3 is TGTGCCAGCAGCTTAGTGAGACTAGCGGGAGCGAACACCGGGGAGCTGTTTTTT. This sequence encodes CASSLVRLAGANTGELFF.

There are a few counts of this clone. The CDR3 protein is CASTQTGGGSPLHF. CDR3 nucleotide sequence: TGTGCCAGCACCCAGACAGGGGGAGGGTCACCCCTCCACTTT. V is TRBV3-1 (or the pseudogene TRBV3-2) and J is TRBJ1-6, with 9 nucleotides matching TRBD1. Losses at the gene ends were 7 bases for V and 10 bases for J; bases not matched to a gene: 8. Germline V gene sequence: CDR1 LGHDT, CDR2 YNNKEL (reference sequence). The CDR3 runs to 14 residues.

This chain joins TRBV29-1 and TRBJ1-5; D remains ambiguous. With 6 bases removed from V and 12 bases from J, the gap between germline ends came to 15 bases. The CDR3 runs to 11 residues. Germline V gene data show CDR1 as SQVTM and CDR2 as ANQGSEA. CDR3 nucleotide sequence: TGCAGCGTAATAAAGGGAAGGGTCCAGCATTTT. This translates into CSVIKGRVQHF.

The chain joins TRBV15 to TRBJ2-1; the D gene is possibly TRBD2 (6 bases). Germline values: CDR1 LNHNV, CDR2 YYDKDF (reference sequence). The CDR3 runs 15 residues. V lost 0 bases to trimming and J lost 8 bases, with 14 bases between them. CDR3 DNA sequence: TGTGCCACCAGCAGAGATCAGGGACGGGGGTATGAGCAGTTCTTC. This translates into CATSRDQGRGYEQFF.

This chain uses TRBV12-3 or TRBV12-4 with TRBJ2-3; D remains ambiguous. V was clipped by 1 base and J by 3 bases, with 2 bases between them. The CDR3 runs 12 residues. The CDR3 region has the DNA TGTGCCAGCAGTTTAGGGACAGATACGCAGTATTTT. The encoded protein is CASSLGTDTQYF.

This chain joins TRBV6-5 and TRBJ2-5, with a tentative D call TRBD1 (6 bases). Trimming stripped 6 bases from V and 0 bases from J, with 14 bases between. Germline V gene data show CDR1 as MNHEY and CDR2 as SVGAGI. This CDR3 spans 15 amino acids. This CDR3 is CASRKMDRYQETQYF. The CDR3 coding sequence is TGTGCCAGCAGGAAGATGGACAGATACCAAGAGACCCAGTACTTC.

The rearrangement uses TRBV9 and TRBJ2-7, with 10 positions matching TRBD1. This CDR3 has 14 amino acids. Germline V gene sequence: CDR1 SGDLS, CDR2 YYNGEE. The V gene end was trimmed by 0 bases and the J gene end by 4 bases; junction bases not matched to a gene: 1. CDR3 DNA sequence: TGTGCCAGCAGCGTAGAGGGACAGGGGTACGAGCAGTACTTC. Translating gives CASSVEGQGYEQYF.

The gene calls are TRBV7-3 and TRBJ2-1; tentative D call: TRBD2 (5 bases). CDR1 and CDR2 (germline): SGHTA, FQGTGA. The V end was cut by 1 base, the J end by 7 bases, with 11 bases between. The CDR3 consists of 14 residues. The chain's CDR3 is CASSLMDSTNEQFF. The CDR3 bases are TGTGCCAGCAGCTTAATGGACTCCACAAATGAGCAGTTCTTC.